Below are 25 T cell receptor beta chains sequenced from a single sample in a study of Ad26.COV2.S vaccination and SARS-CoV-2 variants. Using immunoSEQ multiplex PCR, the repertoire was profiled, and TCRdb retains in-frame clones only, with some absent. Here the sample spans some 480,000 clones, roughly 89% being singletons. Regarding treatment: some 20 received Ad26.COV2.S at low or high dose, single or two shots; about five received placebo; per-sample allocation not given. Following the first vaccine or placebo injection, samples were taken on day 63. Source: peripheral blood, taken in a trial of Ad26.COV2.S vaccine versus placebo. Every receptor here comes from a person between 18 and 65 years old who received the Ad26.COV2.S COVID-19 vaccine or a placebo.

The chain uses TRBV5-6 and TRBJ1-4, with 8 bases aligning to TRBD1. J was trimmed by 4 bases and V by 4 bases; bases with no gene match: 9. Germline assignment: CDR1 SGHDT and CDR2 YYEEEE. The CDR3 covers 16 residues. The CDR3 DNA reads as TGTGCCAGCAGCCTCTCCCGGACAGGGATTAATGAAAAACTGTTTTTT. Translating gives CASSLSRTGINEKLFF.

The chain links TRBV30 to TRBJ2-7; maybe TRBD2 (5 bases). CDR3 length equals 11 residues. Germline V gene sequence: CDR1 GTSNPN, CDR2 SVGIG (reference sequence). The V gene lost 7 bases and the J gene lost 5 bases, with 12 bases spanning the gap. Here the CDR3 reads CASSEDHEQYF. The CDR3 DNA reads TGTGCCTCCTCGGAGGACCACGAGCAGTACTTC.

J is TRBJ2-7 and V is TRBV5-1; D might be TRBD2 (6 bases). CDR1 is SGHRS and CDR2 is YFSETQ in the germline V gene. Between the trimmed V and J ends, which lost 1 base and 4 bases, there was a span of 9 bases. CDR3 length equals 13 residues. The DNA for the CDR3 is TGCGCCAGCAGCTTGTCGGAGGGGTACGAGCAGTACTTC. Translating gives CASSLSEGYEQYF.

The gene calls are TRBV5-1 and TRBJ1-6; D is uncertain. Germline V gene data show CDR1 as SGHRS and CDR2 as YFSETQ. The ends were cut back, 1 base at V and 6 bases at J, with 11 bases in the middle. There are 15 residues in the CDR3. The CDR3 DNA follows: TGCGCCAGCAGCTTGTGGGCTGAAACTAATTCACCCCTCCACTTT. This encodes CASSLWAETNSPLHF.

The chain carries TRBV30 and TRBJ2-3; D gene unclear. The germline V gene encodes CDR1 GTSNPN and CDR2 SVGIG (reference sequence). The V and J ends lost 8 bases and 6 bases respectively, with 12 bases between them. This CDR3 has 11 residues. This CDR3 is CAGRDLDTQYF. The CDR3 nucleotides are TGTGCCGGACGCGACTTGGATACGCAGTATTTT.

The CDR3: CASSLGSRWSYGYTF. CDR3 nucleotides: TGTGCCAGCAGCTTGGGAAGCCGGTGGAGCTATGGCTACACCTTC. The chain links TRBV5-8 to TRBJ1-2; D uncertain. In germline, CDR1 is SGHTS, CDR2 YDEGEE. V was trimmed by 0 bases and J by 4 bases, leaving 13 bases between them. The CDR3 runs 15 residues.

The chain links TRBV28 to TRBJ1-5, with 7 bases identical to TRBD1. Unmatched junction bases numbered 12, after V lost 7 bases and J lost 6 bases. This CDR3 contains 15 residues. CDR1 MDHEN and CDR2 SYDVKM come from the germline V gene. In DNA form, the CDR3 reads TGTGCCAGCACTAAAAGGGCAGGGGGTACTCAGCCCCAGCATTTT. Translating it yields CASTKRAGGTQPQHF.

The genes are TRBV2 and TRBJ2-5, with D perhaps matching TRBD2 (6 bases). This CDR3 spans 13 amino acids. From germline, CDR1 is SNHLY and CDR2 FYNNEI. V lost 3 bases, J lost 7 bases, and 12 bases lay in between. Written as DNA, the CDR3 is TGTGCCAGCAGTGAGACCCTGCGGGGGACCCAGTACTTC. Translating it yields CASSETLRGTQYF.

The chain combines TRBV19 with TRBJ2-1; possibly TRBD2 for D (6 bases). The CDR3 is made up of 16 amino acids. V was pared by 7 bases and J by 8 bases, with 24 bases between. Germline CDR1 is LNHDA and CDR2 is SQIVND (reference sequence). CDR3 bases: TGTGCCAGTACCCCTTACCGGGGCGGGATATCCGATGAGCAGTTCTTC. It translates to CASTPYRGGISDEQFF.

This rearrangement joins TRBV5-5 to TRBJ2-7; D tentatively reads TRBD1 or TRBD2 (7 bases each). The germline V and J ends were trimmed by 4 bases and 3 bases, with 14 bases remaining between them. Germline lookup yields CDR1 SGHKS and CDR2 YYEKEE (reference sequence). The CDR3 sequence is 14 residues long. The CDR3 nucleotides read TGTGCCAGCAGCCGGGGGGACAGAGGCTACGAGCAGTACTTC. It is translated as CASSRGDRGYEQYF.

V gene TRBV19 combines with J gene TRBJ1-5; TRBD1 matches 10 bases. Germline CDR1 LNHDA, CDR2 SQIVND (reference sequence). V trimming: 4 bases; J trimming: 5 bases; junction bases outside the gene matches: 5. The CDR3 extends over 15 amino acids. The CDR3 DNA follows: TGTGCCAGTAGTACCACTGACAGGGGGCATCAGCCCCAGCATTTT. Amino acids: CASSTTDRGHQPQHF.

The V gene is TRBV25-1, the J gene TRBJ2-3; 7 positions agree with TRBD1. Germline CDR1 MGHDK, CDR2 SYGVNS. The CDR3 runs 18 residues. Germline trimming cut 3 bases from V and 1 base from J; bases unmatched to any gene: 13. This CDR3 reads CASSDPLTGERGTDTQYF. CDR3 nucleotides: TGTGCCAGCAGTGACCCCCTAACAGGGGAAAGGGGCACAGATACGCAGTATTTT.

This chain uses TRBV19 with TRBJ1-1; no clear D gene. The CDR3 covers 12 residues. CDR1 is LNHDA and CDR2 is SQIVND in the germline V gene (reference sequence). V dropped 5 bases and J dropped 3 bases, with 7 bases sitting between them. CDR3 protein: CASSPGYTEAFF. CDR3 nucleotides: TGTGCCAGTAGTCCAGGTTACACTGAAGCTTTCTTT.

This chain joins TRBV2 and TRBJ2-7; TRBD2 might be the D (6 bases). From germline, CDR1 is SNHLY and CDR2 FYNNEI. Trimming removed 7 bases at V and 3 bases at J, with 16 bases between. The CDR3 length is 14 residues. This CDR3 reads CASTNRRGDYEQYF. CDR3 sequence (DNA): TGTGCCAGCACCAACCGGAGGGGTGACTACGAGCAGTACTTC.

The gene calls are TRBV7-6 and TRBJ2-2, with TRBD1 identical over 7 bases. Unmatched junction bases numbered 22, after V lost 4 bases and J lost 5 bases. The CDR3 is 20 residues long. The germline gives CDR1 SGHVS, CDR2 FNYEAQ. The CDR3 coding sequence is TGTGCCAGCAGCTCGAGAACCGGGACAGATATATTAAGCCCGACCGGGGAGCTGTTTTTT. Protein sequence: CASSSRTGTDILSPTGELFF.

V is TRBV5-4 and J is TRBJ1-1; D might be TRBD1 (5 bases). Deletions cut 7 bases from V and 4 bases from J, with 20 bases between. Germline V gives CDR1 SGHNT, CDR2 YYREEE (reference sequence). The CDR3 totals 15 residues. The CDR3 region has the DNA TGTGCCAGCCTTAGGACCGGGACGGGGGGCACTGAAGCTTTCTTT. It is translated as CASLRTGTGGTEAFF.

The chain uses TRBV30 and TRBJ1-2; unclear D gene. This CDR3 is 13 amino acids long. CDR1 and CDR2 from the germline V gene are GTSNPN and SVGIG (reference sequence). V lost 0 bases and J 1 base, leaving 6 bases between the germline ends. The CDR3 DNA reads as TGTGCCTGGAGTGTCGGCTATAACTATGGCTACACCTTC. This encodes CAWSVGYNYGYTF.

The chain couples TRBV4-1 to TRBJ2-5; tentatively, D is TRBD2 (5 bases). Per germline, CDR1 MGHRA and CDR2 YSYEKL. The CDR3 length is 19 residues. Between the trimmed V and J ends, which lost 0 bases and 5 bases, there was a span of 25 bases. The CDR3 sequence: CASSQDWDAAIHRRETQYF. As DNA, the CDR3 is TGCGCCAGCAGCCAAGATTGGGATGCAGCGATCCATCGGAGGGAGACCCAGTACTTC.

The J gene is TRBJ2-7, the V gene TRBV6-5; D is unresolved. Germline assignment: CDR1 MNHEY and CDR2 SVGAGI. The V gene lost 2 bases and the J gene lost 7 bases, with 9 bases spanning the gap. The length of the CDR3 is 12 residues. CDR3 DNA sequence: TGTGCCAGCAGTTACCCGCGTGGGGAGCAGTACTTC. Translating it yields CASSYPRGEQYF.

The chain is built from TRBV6-1 and TRBJ1-2, with 9 nucleotides matching TRBD1. CDR3 length: 14 residues. The germline CDR1 and CDR2 sequences are MNHNS and SASEGT. The V segment lost 1 base and the J segment 8 bases; nucleotides outside the gene matches: 5. CDR3 nucleotides: TGTGCCAGCAGTGAAGTGGGACAGGGAGGGGGCTACACCTTC. Protein: CASSEVGQGGGYTF.

The gene calls are TRBV7-6 and TRBJ2-2, with a tentative D call TRBD1 (5 bases). The germline V gene has CDR1 SGHVS and CDR2 FNYEAQ. V dropped 4 bases and J dropped 1 base, with 19 bases sitting between them. This CDR3 is built from 18 residues. As DNA, the CDR3 is TGTGCCAGCAGCTACGGACAATATGGAACGGTGAACACCGGGGAGCTGTTTTTT. Residues: CASSYGQYGTVNTGELFF.

V and J are TRBV7-6 and TRBJ2-1; D remains unclear. Germline loops: CDR1 SGHVS, CDR2 FNYEAQ. CDR3 size: 15 residues. V gave up 2 bases and J gave up 0 bases, with 8 bases separating them. The DNA of the CDR3 is TGTGCCAGCAGCTTAACAAGGAGCTCCTACAATGAGCAGTTCTTC. This codes for CASSLTRSSYNEQFF.

This clone was counted between two and nine times. This chain links TRBV5-1 with TRBJ2-2; D remains ambiguous. This CDR3 has 12 residues. Trimming removed 4 bases from V and 1 base from J, with 2 bases in between. Germline V lookup: CDR1 SGHRS, CDR2 YFSETQ. CDR3: CASSENTGELFF. Here the CDR3 DNA reads TGCGCCAGCAGCGAGAACACCGGGGAGCTGTTTTTT.

The table lists this clone with a few counts. V and J are TRBV4-1 and TRBJ2-7; D remains unclear. The germline V gene encodes CDR1 MGHRA and CDR2 YSYEKL. There are 14 residues in the CDR3. The V and J ends lost 6 bases and 0 bases respectively, with 12 bases between them. The CDR3 DNA reads TGCGCCAGCAGTTGGAGCGAGAGCTCCTACGAGCAGTACTTC. Its translation is CASSWSESSYEQYF.

The CDR3 DNA is TGTGCCAGCAGCCAAAGGGGGGCGAGGAACACTGAAGCTTTCTTT. As protein: CASSQRGARNTEAFF. V usage is TRBV3-1 (or the pseudogene TRBV3-2) and J usage is TRBJ1-1; TRBD1 is a possible D gene (6 bases). This CDR3 has 15 residues. The V gene lost 2 bases and the J gene lost 1 base, with 11 bases spanning the gap. Germline V gene sequence: CDR1 LGHDT, CDR2 YNNKEL (reference sequence).